This T cell receptor beta chain was captured by sequencing in a study of neurological immune-mediated disorders. This CDR3 spans 16 amino acids. The V end lost 5 bases, the J end lost 4 bases, and 20 bases lay between the germline ends. TCRdb independently ran MiXCR on the 5' RACE reads; one entry per CDR3 protein. Here the sample spans 50,000 or so distinct CDR3 sequences, roughly 23% being singletons. Turning to this clonotype: Its antigen remains unknown.

Study-level findings and limits: The level of TCR clonal expansion was highest in patients with HTLV-1-associated myelopathy and lowest in multiple sclerosis, where it fell below the level seen in healthy controls.

The sequence was collected from a woman between 70 and 85 years old in good health. The chain combines TRBV12-3 or TRBV12-4 with TRBJ1-1; D is perhaps TRBD1 (6 bases). The specimen was PBMCs. The DNA of the CDR3 is TGTGCCAGCAGTCCGTCTTTTACAGGGACCTCCACTGAAGCTTTCTTT. It is translated as CASSPSFTGTSTEAFF.